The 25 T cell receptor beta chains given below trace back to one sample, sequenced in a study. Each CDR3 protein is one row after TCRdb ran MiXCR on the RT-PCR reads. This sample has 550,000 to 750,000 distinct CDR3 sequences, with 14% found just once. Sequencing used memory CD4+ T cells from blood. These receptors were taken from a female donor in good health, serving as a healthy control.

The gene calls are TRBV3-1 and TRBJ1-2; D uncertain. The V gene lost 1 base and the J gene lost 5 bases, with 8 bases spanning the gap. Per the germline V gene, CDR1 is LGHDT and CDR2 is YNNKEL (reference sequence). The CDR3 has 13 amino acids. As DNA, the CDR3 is TGTGCCAGCAGCCAAGGGGCGCCTTATGGCTACACCTTC. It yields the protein CASSQGAPYGYTF.

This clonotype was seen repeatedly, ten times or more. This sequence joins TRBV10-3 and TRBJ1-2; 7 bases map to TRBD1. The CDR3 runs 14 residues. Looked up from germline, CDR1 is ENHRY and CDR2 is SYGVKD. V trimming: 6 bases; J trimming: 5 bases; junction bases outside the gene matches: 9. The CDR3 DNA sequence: TGTGCCATCAGCCGTGGACAGGCAGAGTATGGCTACACCTTC. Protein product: CAISRGQAEYGYTF.

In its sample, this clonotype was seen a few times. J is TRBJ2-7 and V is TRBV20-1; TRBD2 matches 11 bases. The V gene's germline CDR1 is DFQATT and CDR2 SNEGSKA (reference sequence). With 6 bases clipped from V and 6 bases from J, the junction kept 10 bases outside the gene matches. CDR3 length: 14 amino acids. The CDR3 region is CSAALGLAAVEQYF. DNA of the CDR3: TGCAGTGCAGCCCTGGGACTAGCGGCCGTCGAGCAGTACTTC.

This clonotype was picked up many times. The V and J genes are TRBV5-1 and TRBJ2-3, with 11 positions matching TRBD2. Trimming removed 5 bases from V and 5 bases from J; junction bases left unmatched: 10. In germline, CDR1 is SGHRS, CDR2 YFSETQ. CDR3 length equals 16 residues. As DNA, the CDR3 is TGCGCCAGCAGACCGATAGCGGGAGGGCGGGGAGATACGCAGTATTTT. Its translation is CASRPIAGGRGDTQYF.

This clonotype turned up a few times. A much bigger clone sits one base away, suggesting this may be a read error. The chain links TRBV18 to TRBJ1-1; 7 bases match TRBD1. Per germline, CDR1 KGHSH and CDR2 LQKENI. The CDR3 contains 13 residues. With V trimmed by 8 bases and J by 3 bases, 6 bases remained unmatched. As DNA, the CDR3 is TGTGCCAGCGCAAGGGACAGCTACACTGAAGCTTTCTTT. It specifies CASARDSYTEAFF. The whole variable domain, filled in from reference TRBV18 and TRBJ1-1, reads NAGVMQNPRHLVRRRGQEARLRCSPMKGHSHVYWYRQLPEEGLKFMVYLQKENIIDESGMPKERFSAEFPKEGPSILRIQQVVRGDSAAYFCASARDSYTEAFFGQGTRLTVV.

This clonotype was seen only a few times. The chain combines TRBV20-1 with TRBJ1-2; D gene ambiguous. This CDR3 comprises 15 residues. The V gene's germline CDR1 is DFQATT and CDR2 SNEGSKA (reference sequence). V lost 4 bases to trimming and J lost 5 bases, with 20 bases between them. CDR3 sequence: CSATPTTASGYGYTF. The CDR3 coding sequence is TGCAGTGCTACCCCAACAACAGCTTCCGGATATGGCTACACCTTC.

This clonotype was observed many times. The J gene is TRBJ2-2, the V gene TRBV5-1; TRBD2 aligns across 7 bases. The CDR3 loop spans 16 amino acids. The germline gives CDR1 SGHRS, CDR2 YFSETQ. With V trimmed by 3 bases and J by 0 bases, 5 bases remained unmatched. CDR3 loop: CASSWRAGANTGELFF. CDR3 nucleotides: TGCGCCAGCAGCTGGCGGGCGGGAGCGAACACCGGGGAGCTGTTTTTT.

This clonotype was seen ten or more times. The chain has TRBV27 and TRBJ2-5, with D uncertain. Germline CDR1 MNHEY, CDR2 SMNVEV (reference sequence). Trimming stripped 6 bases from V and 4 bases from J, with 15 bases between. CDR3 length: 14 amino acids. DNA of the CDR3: TGTGCCAGCAGCAGGCAATCCATCGGAGAGACCCAGTACTTC. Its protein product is CASSRQSIGETQYF.

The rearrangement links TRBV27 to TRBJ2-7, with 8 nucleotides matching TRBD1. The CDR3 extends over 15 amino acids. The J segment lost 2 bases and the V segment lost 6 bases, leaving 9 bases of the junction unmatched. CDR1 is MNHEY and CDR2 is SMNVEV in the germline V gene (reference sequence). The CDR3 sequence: CASRRRGDRTYEQYF. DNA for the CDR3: TGTGCCAGCAGGCGGAGAGGGGACAGGACCTACGAGCAGTACTTC.

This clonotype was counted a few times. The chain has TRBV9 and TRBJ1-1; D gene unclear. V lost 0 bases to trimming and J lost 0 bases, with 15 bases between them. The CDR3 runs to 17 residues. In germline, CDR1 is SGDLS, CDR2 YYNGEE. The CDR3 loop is CASSVVPAGEMNTEAFF. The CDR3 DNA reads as TGTGCCAGCAGCGTAGTCCCAGCGGGCGAGATGAACACTGAAGCTTTCTTT.

CDR3 protein: CSATDRNSNQPQHF. CDR3 bases: TGCAGTGCCACGGACAGGAATAGCAATCAGCCCCAGCATTTT. The chain joins TRBV20-1 to TRBJ1-5; 7 bases line up with TRBD1. CDR1 and CDR2 from the germline V gene are DFQATT and SNEGSKA (reference sequence). V shed 6 bases and J 0 bases; nucleotides not matched to a gene: 5. This CDR3 contains 14 residues.

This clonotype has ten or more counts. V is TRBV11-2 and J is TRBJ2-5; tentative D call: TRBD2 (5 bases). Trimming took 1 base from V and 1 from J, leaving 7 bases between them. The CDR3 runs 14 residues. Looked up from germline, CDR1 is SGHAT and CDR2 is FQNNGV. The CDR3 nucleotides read TGTGCCAGCAGCTTAGCGGGAACCCAAGAGACCCAGTACTTC. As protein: CASSLAGTQETQYF.

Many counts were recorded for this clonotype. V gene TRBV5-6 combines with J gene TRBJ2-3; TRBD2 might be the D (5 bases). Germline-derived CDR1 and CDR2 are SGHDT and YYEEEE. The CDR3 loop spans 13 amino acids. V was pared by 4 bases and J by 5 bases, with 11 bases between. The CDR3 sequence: CASSPRGRDTQYF. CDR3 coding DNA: TGTGCCAGCAGCCCCCGGGGTAGAGATACGCAGTATTTT.

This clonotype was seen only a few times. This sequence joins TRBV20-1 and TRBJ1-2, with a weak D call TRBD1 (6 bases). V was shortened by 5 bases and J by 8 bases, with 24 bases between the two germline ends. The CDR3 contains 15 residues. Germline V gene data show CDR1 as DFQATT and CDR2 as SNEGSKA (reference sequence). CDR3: CSAAAGDTARKGYTF. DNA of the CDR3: TGCAGTGCTGCAGCCGGGGACACCGCGCGGAAGGGCTACACCTTC.

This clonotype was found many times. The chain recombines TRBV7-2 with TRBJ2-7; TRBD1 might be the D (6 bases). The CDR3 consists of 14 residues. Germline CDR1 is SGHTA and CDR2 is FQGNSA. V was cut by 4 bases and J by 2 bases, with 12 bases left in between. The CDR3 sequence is CASSSSQGPYEQYF. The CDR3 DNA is TGTGCCAGCAGCTCCAGTCAGGGGCCCTACGAGCAGTACTTC. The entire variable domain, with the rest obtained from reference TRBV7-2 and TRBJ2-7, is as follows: GAGVSQSPSNKVTEKGKDVELRCDPISGHTALYWYRQSLGQGLEFLIYFQGNSAPDKSGLPSDRFSAERTGGSVSTLTIQRTQQEDSAVYLCASSSSQGPYEQYFGPGTRLTVT.

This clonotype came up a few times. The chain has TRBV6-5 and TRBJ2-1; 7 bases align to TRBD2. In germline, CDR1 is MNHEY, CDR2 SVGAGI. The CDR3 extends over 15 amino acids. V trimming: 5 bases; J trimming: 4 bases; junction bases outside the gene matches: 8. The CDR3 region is CASSTRELGYNEQFF. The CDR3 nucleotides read TGTGCCAGCAGTACGCGGGAGTTGGGTTACAATGAGCAGTTCTTC.

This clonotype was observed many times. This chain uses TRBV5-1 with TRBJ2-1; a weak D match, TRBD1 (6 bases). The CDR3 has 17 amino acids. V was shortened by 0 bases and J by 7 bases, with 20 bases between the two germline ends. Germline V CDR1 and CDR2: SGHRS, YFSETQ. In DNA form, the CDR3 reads TGCGCCAGCAGCTTGGACCCCTCTTACAGGGCGTGGAATGAGCAGTTCTTC. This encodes CASSLDPSYRAWNEQFF. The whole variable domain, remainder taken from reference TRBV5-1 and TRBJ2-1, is KAGVTQTPRYLIKTRGQQVTLSCSPISGHRSVSWYQQTPGQGLQFLFEYFSETQRNKGNFPGRFSGRQFSNSRSEMNVSTLELGDSALYLCASSLDPSYRAWNEQFFGPGTRLTVL.

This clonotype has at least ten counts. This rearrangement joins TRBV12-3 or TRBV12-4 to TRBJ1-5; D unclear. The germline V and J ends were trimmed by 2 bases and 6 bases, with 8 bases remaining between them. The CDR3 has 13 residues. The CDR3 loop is CASSLQLIQPQHF. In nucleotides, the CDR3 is TGTGCCAGCAGTTTACAATTAATTCAGCCCCAGCATTTT.

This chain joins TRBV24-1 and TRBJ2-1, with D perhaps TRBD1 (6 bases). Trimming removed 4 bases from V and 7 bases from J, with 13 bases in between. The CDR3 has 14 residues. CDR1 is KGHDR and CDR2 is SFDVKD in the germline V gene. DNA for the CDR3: TGTGCCACCAGTGAACAGGGCCCCTGGAATGAGCAGTTCTTC. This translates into CATSEQGPWNEQFF.

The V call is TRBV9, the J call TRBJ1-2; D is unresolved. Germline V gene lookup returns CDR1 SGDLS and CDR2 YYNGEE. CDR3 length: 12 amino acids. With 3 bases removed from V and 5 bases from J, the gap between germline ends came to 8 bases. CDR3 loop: CASSADAYGYTF. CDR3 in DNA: TGTGCCAGCAGCGCGGACGCATATGGCTACACCTTC.

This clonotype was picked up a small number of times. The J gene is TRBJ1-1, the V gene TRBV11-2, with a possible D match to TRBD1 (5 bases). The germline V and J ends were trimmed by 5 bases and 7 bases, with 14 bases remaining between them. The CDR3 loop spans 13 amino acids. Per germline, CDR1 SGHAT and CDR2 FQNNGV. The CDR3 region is CASSRTLDSEAFF. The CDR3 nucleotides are TGTGCCAGCAGCCGAACGCTCGACAGTGAAGCTTTCTTT.

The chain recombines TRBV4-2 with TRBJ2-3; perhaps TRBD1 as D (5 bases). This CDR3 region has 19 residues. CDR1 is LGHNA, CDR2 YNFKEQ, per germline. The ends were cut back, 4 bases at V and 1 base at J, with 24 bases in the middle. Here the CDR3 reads CASSLDFNLAGMGTDTQYF. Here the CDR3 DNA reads TGTGCCAGCAGCCTTGACTTCAACCTGGCAGGGATGGGCACAGATACGCAGTATTTT.

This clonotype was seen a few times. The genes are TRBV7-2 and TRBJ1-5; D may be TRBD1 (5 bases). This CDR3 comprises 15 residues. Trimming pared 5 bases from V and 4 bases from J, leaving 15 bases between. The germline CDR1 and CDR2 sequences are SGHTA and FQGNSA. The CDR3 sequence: CASSPGPYDNQPQHF. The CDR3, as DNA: TGTGCCAGCAGCCCGGGACCCTACGATAATCAGCCCCAGCATTTT.

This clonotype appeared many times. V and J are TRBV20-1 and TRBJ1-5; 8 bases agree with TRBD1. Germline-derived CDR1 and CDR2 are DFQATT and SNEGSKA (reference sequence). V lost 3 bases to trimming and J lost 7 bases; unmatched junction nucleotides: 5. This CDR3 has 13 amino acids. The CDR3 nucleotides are TGCAGTGCTAGTCAGGGGGCGAGGCAGCCCCAGCATTTT. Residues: CSASQGARQPQHF.

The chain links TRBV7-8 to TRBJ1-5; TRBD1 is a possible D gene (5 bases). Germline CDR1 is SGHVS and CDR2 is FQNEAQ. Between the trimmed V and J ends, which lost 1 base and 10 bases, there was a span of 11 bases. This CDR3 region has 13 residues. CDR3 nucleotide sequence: TGTGCCAGCAGCTTAGTGGAAGGGGCTCCCCAGCATTTT. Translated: CASSLVEGAPQHF.